The clone carrying this T cell receptor (beta chain) was picked up many times. Its antigen is still unknown. The sample is drawn from a study of T cells after yellow fever vaccination. Regarding the study as a whole: Post-booster repertoires contained most primary-vaccination clones again (roughly 95% CD4, roughly 90% CD8).

They built TCR cDNA with 5'RACE template switching, a step that put in a universal primer site and UMIs. TCRdb reprocessed the 5' RACE reads via MiXCR and lists one record per CDR3 protein. The sample yields some 320,000 distinct CDR3 sequences, about 10% seen once. The material was CD4+ T cells sorted from PBMCs, obtained 45 days after the yellow fever booster vaccination. The clonotype was recovered from a man between 18 and 35 years old who received the YFV17D yellow fever vaccine.

The CDR3 reads CASSPDLSTDTQYF. The CDR3 nucleotides read TGTGCCAGCAGCCCGGACCTTAGCACAGATACGCAGTATTTT. The rearrangement joins TRBV7-3 to TRBJ2-3, with D unresolved. The CDR3 runs 14 residues. Germline-derived CDR1 and CDR2 are SGHTA and FQGTGA. The V end was cut by 5 bases, the J end by 0 bases, with 9 bases between.